Listed below are T cell receptor beta chains from one sample, sequenced in a study of OX40 agonist ivuxolimab in advanced cancers. The method was immunoSEQ multiplex PCR; TCRdb's version includes in-frame clones alone and lacks a portion of them. The table shows some 14,000 clones, with 65% to 85% occurring only once. The specimen was CD4+ or CD8+ T cells sorted from blood, collected in a trial of the OX40 agonist ivuxolimab. Receptors originate from an adult with an advanced solid tumor such as melanoma, head and neck, liver or kidney cancer. The CDR3 runs from the conserved cysteine through the conserved F or W. The D gene is left open where the match is weak. Clone size is not always given. Where it is, it says once, few, many or a class for expanded clones.

>.|TRBJ2-3|TRBV10-3|once
CAISPTRKSSTDTQYF
TGTGCCATCAGCCCGACTCGTAAATCTAGCACAGATACGCAGTATTTT
>.|TRBJ2-2|TRBV2|.
CASTEGARGNTGELFF
TGTGCCAGCACAGAAGGGGCGAGGGGGAACACCGGGGAGCTGTTTTTT
>.|TRBJ1-4|TRBV19|.
CASSPVTTNEKLFF
TGTGCCAGTAGTCCGGTTACAACTAATGAAAAACTGTTTTTT
>TRBD1|TRBJ1-4|TRBV7-9|.
CASSLPRQGQYNEKLFF
TGTGCCAGCAGCTTACCCCGACAGGGGCAATATAATGAAAAACTGTTTTTT
>TRBD1|TRBJ2-7|TRBV5-8|.
CASSRGQISYEQYF
TGTGCCAGCAGCCGGGGACAGATCAGCTACGAGCAGTACTTC
>.|TRBJ2-7|TRBV13|.
CASIEGLRSYEQYF
TGTGCCAGCATTGAGGGGTTGAGGTCCTACGAGCAGTACTTC
>TRBD2|TRBJ2-7|TRBV4-1|few
CASSQDLGGGSYEQYF
TGCGCCAGCAGCCAAGATCTGGGGGGGGGCTCCTACGAGCAGTACTTC
>.|TRBJ2-1|TRBV7-9|.
CASSLGDRNEQFF
TGTGCCAGCAGCTTAGGGGACCGCAATGAGCAGTTCTTC
>.|TRBJ2-4|TRBV9|.
CASSPDPLAKNIQYF
TGTGCCAGCAGCCCCGACCCTCTAGCCAAAAACATTCAGTACTTC
>.|TRBJ1-1|TRBV11-2|.
CASSSGVTEAFF
TGTGCCAGCAGCTCTGGTGTCACTGAAGCTTTCTTT
>TRBD2|TRBJ2-1|TRBV16|.
CASSGRTSGGSYNEQFF
TGTGCCAGCAGCGGAAGGACTAGCGGGGGCTCCTACAATGAGCAGTTCTTC
>TRBD2|TRBJ2-1|TRBV10-3|once
CAISEAGAGYNEQFF
TGTGCCATCAGTGAAGCGGGAGCTGGGTACAATGAGCAGTTCTTC
>TRBD2|TRBJ2-7|TRBV4-1|once
CASSQQQTSASPYEQYF
TGCGCCAGCAGCCAGCAGCAAACTAGCGCGTCGCCCTACGAGCAGTACTTC
>.|TRBJ2-5|TRBV6-1|.
CASSEWWDAGRETQYF
TGTGCCAGCAGTGAATGGTGGGACGCCGGACGAGAGACCCAGTACTTC
>.|TRBJ2-1|TRBV7-6|once
CASSLGGQPKEQFF
TGTGCCAGCAGCTTAGGCGGACAGCCCAAGGAGCAGTTCTTC
>.|TRBJ1-2|TRBV6-5|.
CASSYRNNYGYTF
TGTGCCAGCAGTTACCGTAATAACTATGGCTACACCTTC
>.|TRBJ2-2|TRBV9|.
CASSGRDRGFPNTGELFF
TGTGCCAGCAGCGGGAGGGACAGAGGCTTCCCGAACACCGGGGAGCTGTTTTTT
>TRBD1|TRBJ2-7|TRBV4-1|once
CASSRTGTGVYEQYF
TGCGCCAGCAGCCGAACCGGGACAGGGGTCTACGAGCAGTACTTC
>TRBD2|TRBJ2-4|TRBV9|.
CASSAGGGRKNIQYF
TGTGCCAGCAGCGCGGGGGGCGGGAGGAAAAACATTCAGTACTTC
>TRBD2|TRBJ2-1|TRBV10-2|.
CASRGTSGDYNEQFF
TGCGCCAGCAGGGGGACTAGCGGGGACTACAATGAGCAGTTCTTC
>TRBD1|TRBJ1-2|TRBV5-6|few
CASSPQGAIGYTF
TGTGCCAGCAGCCCCCAGGGGGCTATTGGCTACACCTTC
>.|TRBJ2-7|TRBV11-2|once
CASSLDADEQYF
TGTGCCAGCAGCTTAGATGCGGACGAGCAGTACTTC
>.|TRBJ1-2|TRBV9|.
CASSVAPGRNFNYGYTF
TGTGCCAGCAGCGTGGCCCCGGGACGAAATTTTAACTATGGCTACACCTTC
>.|TRBJ2-7|TRBV5-4|.
CASRGPGTDSYEQYF
TGTGCCAGCAGAGGTCCCGGGACGGACTCCTACGAGCAGTACTTC
>.|TRBJ2-2|TRBV7-9|.
CASSRARVDTGELFF
TGTGCCAGCAGCCGTGCCAGGGTTGACACCGGGGAGCTGTTTTTT
>TRBD2|TRBJ2-1|TRBV13|.
CASSYGLAGGNEQFF
TGTGCCAGCAGCTACGGACTAGCGGGAGGAAATGAGCAGTTCTTC
>.|TRBJ2-5|TRBV6-6|.
CASTSSWRETQYF
TGTGCCAGCACCAGCAGTTGGAGGGAGACCCAGTACTTC
>.|TRBJ2-7|TRBV11-1|.
CASSRRSGGELYEQYF
TGTGCCAGCAGCCGCCGGTCGGGTGGGGAGCTCTACGAGCAGTACTTC
>.|TRBJ2-7|TRBV9|.
CASSVAGRAGLYEQYF
TGTGCCAGCAGCGTAGCCGGTCGGGCAGGCCTCTACGAGCAGTACTTC
>.|TRBJ2-5|TRBV25-1|.
CASSGRDTQETQYF
TGTGCCAGCAGTGGCCGGGACACACAAGAGACCCAGTACTTC
>TRBD2|TRBJ2-3|TRBV7-8|once
CASSPLGTTRTDTQYF
TGTGCCAGCAGCCCACTGGGGACTACCCGCACAGATACGCAGTATTTT
>.|TRBJ1-4|TRBV6-5|.
CASSPRSRENEKLFF
TGTGCCAGCAGTCCTCGGAGCAGGGAGAATGAAAAACTGTTTTTT
>.|TRBJ2-1|TRBV27|.
CASRGTLINEQFF
TGTGCCAGCAGGGGGACTCTGATCAATGAGCAGTTCTTC
>TRBD2|TRBJ2-1|TRBV7-3|.
CASSLGTSGNNEQFF
TGTGCCAGCAGCTTAGGGACTAGCGGGAACAATGAGCAGTTCTTC
>TRBD1|TRBJ2-7|TRBV19|.
CASSPGQSYEQYF
TGTGCCAGTAGTCCGGGACAGTCCTACGAGCAGTACTTC
>TRBD2|TRBJ2-2|TRBV27|.
CASSSLAGDIGELFF
TGTGCCAGCAGTTCACTAGCGGGAGATATCGGGGAGCTGTTTTTT
>TRBD1|TRBJ1-3|TRBV9|.
CASSVGDRAGNTIYF
TGTGCCAGCAGCGTAGGGGACAGGGCTGGAAACACCATATATTTT
>.|TRBJ1-5|TRBV6-5|.
CASSHQGVNQPQHF
TGTGCCAGCAGTCATCAGGGTGTAAATCAGCCCCAGCATTTT
>.|TRBJ2-7|TRBV5-6|.
CASSSTAAGEQYF
TGTGCCAGCAGTTCGACTGCGGCGGGCGAGCAGTACTTC
>.|TRBJ2-3|TRBV15|.
CATSRDQLGAEDTQYF
TGTGCCACCAGCAGAGATCAACTGGGGGCGGAAGATACGCAGTATTTT
>TRBD1|TRBJ1-2|TRBV6-5|.
CASSYSRTGQSYGYTF
TGTGCCAGCAGTTACTCAAGGACAGGGCAAAGCTATGGCTACACCTTC
>.|TRBJ2-1|TRBV30|once
CAWSYGGQGNEQFF
TGTGCCTGGAGTTATGGCGGTCAGGGGAATGAGCAGTTCTTC
>.|TRBJ2-7|TRBV7-6|.
CASSFGTEGYEQYF
TGTGCCAGCAGTTTCGGGACGGAGGGCTACGAGCAGTACTTC